This T cell receptor beta chain comes out of a study of T cell responses to AZD1222 COVID-19 vaccine. Across the whole study: Analyses pooled second doses at about 4 or about 12 weeks.

The data were produced by immunoSEQ multiplex PCR, yet TCRdb's version contains in-frame clones alone and is incomplete. The sample includes 100,000 to 150,000 clones, more than 75% of them seen just once. The table lists this clone with a count of one. The antigen remains unidentified. Findings of the study overall: After two AZD1222 doses, spike-specific TCR breadth and depth rose versus day 0. Most donors were white British, females outnumbered males, and clonal diversity was possibly underestimated.

The CDR3 is 14 amino acids. Germline V CDR1 and CDR2: SGDLS, YYNGEE. Trimming stripped 4 bases from V and 4 bases from J, with 9 bases between. The sample here was peripheral blood, taken on day 0 of AZD1222 vaccination. The clonotype comes from an adult in good health. The chain carries TRBV9 and TRBJ2-6; D remains unclear. The CDR3 region is CASSPYVGANVLTF. CDR3 in DNA: TGTGCCAGCAGCCCATACGTAGGGGCCAACGTCCTGACTTTC.